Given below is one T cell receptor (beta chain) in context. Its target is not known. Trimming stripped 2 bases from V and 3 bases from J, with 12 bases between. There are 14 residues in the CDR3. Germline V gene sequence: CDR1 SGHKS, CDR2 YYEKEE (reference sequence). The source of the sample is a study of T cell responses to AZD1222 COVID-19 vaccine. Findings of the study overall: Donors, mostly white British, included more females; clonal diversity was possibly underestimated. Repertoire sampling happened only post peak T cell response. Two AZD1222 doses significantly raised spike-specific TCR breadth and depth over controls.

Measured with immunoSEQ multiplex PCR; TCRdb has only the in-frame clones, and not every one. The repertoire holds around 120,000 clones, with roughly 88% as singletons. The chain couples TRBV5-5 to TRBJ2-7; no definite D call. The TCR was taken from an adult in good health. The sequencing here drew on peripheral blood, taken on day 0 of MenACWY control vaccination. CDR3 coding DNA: TGTGCCAGCAGCTTCGACATCTGGAGCTACGAGCAGTACTTC. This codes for CASSFDIWSYEQYF. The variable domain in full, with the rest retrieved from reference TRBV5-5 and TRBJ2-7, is DAGVTQSPTHLIKTRGQQVTLRCSPISGHKSVSWYQQVLGQGPQFIFQYYEKEERGRGNFPDRFSARQFPNYSSELNVNALLLGDSALYLCASSFDIWSYEQYFGPGTRLTVT.